This T cell receptor beta chain is drawn from a study of shared clonotypes between healthy human individuals (dated by TCRdb to about 2020). Background on the whole study: Three men and a couple of women, aged 18 to 49 years, made up the cohort. To estimate repertoire size and how much clonotypes are shared between individuals, the study performed deep sequencing of blood TCR repertoires from about 5 healthy adults. Per donor, leukapheresis produced somewhere between about 0.85 and 9.5 billion PBMCs. For each donor, CD4 naive and CD4 memory were each run on three plates, CD8 naive on two plates, and CD8 memory on one plate. To increase sequencing depth and limit assay-specific biases, different laboratories used diverse techniques to prepare libraries and sequence TCR repertoires.

The paper's findings and limits, for the study overall: Only blood was sampled, and tissue TCR repertoires likely differ from those in blood. The genetic and exposure-history diversity represented was limited by the small number of donors. Sharing across a few donors was observed for around 5% of naive CD4, about 4% of naive CD8, 2% to 2.5% of memory CD4, and about 0.39% of memory CD8 clonotypes. Incomplete sequencing was indicated by rarefaction of sorted-subset datasets, despite the large sequencing depth. Larger estimated clonotype richness was generally found for naive subsets than for memory subsets. Compared with non-shared clonotypes, the clonotypes found in all four sorted-subset donors had higher generation probabilities. Based on pairwise subsampling, the degree of clonotype sharing among donors was expected to be affected by sequencing depth.

TCR CDR3 regions were amplified from genomic DNA by multiplex PCR using the deep immunoSEQ assay. Genomic DNA extracted from each cell subset was distributed evenly over all wells of several immunoSEQ 96-well plates, and each plate served as one replicate. For sorted subsets, each replicate PCR was loaded with approximately 0.2 ug genomic DNA, equivalent to about 30,000 T cell genomes. Purified libraries were quantified with a Qubit 3.0 fluorometer, sized on a Bioanalyzer 2100, and re-quantified with the KAPA Library Quantification kit. Each immunoSEQ 96-well plate was sequenced on its own single-read 150-cycle Illumina NextSeq 550 flow cell. The authors' analysis ran thus. Because only junctional sequences without quality scores were contained in the immunoSEQ output, filtering matching that applied to full-length reads could not be performed. Sequences were annotated with PyIR, a Python wrapper for IgBLAST v1.9, and V/J genes and CDR3 were assigned using IMGT germline references. Any read was removed if the V/J assignment was weak (E-value above 1e-6), the CDR3 was missing, or the read contained stop codons, out-of-frame junctions, or ambiguous translated residues. V3J clonotypes were defined by identical inferred V gene, J gene, and CDR3 amino acid sequence. To compute the percentage overlap between repertoires, the number of shared unique clonotypes was divided by the size of the smaller repertoire. Three approaches were used to assess repertoire richness: RTK rarefaction, the Chao1 estimator, and Recon v2.1 estimates of unobserved clonotypes. Generation probabilities for all TCRbeta clonotypes obtained by the gDNA method from four donors were computed using OLGA. TCRdb re-hosts the immuneACCESS table, in-frame sequences only. Its copies lack some clones; in the studies checked, an unresolved V gene accounts for under half of them, and the cause for the rest is not known. V and J calls and clone size come straight from that table; D and trimming were deduced from the DNA. For this sample there are more than 550,000 clones; about 91% appear just once. Of the sample, about a quarter is held by the ten largest clones.

As concerns this clone: Its antigen has not been determined. It has no much larger one-base neighbor in the sample; base qualities were not kept.

CD8 naive samples were CD45RO-negative cells positively selected for CCR7, giving a CD45RA+CCR7+ population that excluded TemRA cells. Healthy HIV-negative adults with no recently reported acute infections or vaccinations were included as donors. All donors were Caucasian adults living in Nashville, Tennessee, USA. Blood was obtained by leukapheresis, after which PBMCs were separated by Ficoll-Histopaque density gradient centrifugation and cryopreserved in liquid nitrogen vapor phase. Analytical flow cytometry was used to check the purity and quantity of every magnetically sorted T cell population. Genomic DNA was isolated from each sorted fraction and quantified by UV absorbance on a Nanodrop 2000c. From its cysteine to its phenylalanine, the CDR3 spans 14 amino acids. Just the 42-base CDR3 DNA is kept, in frame starting at base 1. V sheds 0 bases and J sheds 4 bases, leaving 9 bases between their ends. As encoded in the germline V gene, CDR1 is SGHAT while CDR2 is FQNNGV.

Material for sequencing was naive CD8+ T cells sorted from blood. In the paper's terms, the cell subset or site label means: CD45RA+CCR7+. The chain uses TRBV11-2 and TRBJ2-5; 5 matching bases give a weak D call of TRBD2. The receptor comes from a man younger than 40 in good health. The CDR3 is CASSLEASLETQYF. The bases read TGTGCCAGCAGCTTAGAGGCTAGCTTAGAGACCCAGTACTTC. Where the CDR3 stops, the reference TRBV11-2 and TRBJ2-5 genes take over; the full variable domain is EAGVAQSPRYKIIEKRQSVAFWCNPISGHATLYWYQQILGQGPKLLIQFQNNGVVDDSQLPKDRFSAERLKGVDSTLKIQPAKLEDSAVYLCASSLEASLETQYFGPGTRLLVL.